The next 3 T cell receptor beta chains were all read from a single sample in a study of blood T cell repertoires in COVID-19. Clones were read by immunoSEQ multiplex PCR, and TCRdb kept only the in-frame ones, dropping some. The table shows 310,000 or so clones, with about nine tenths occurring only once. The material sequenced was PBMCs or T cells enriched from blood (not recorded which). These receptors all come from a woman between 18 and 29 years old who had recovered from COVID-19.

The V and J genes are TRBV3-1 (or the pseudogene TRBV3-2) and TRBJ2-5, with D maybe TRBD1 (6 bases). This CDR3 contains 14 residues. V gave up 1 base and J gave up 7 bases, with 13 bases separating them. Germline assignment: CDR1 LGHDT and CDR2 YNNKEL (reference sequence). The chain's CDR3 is CASSQGGGRGTQYF. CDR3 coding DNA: TGTGCCAGCAGCCAAGGTGGAGGCAGGGGGACCCAGTACTTC.

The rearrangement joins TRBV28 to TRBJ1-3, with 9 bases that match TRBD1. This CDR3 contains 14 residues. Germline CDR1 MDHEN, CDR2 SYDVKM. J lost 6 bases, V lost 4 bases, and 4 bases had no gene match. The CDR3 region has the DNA TGTGCCAGCAGTTCCGGACAGGGGAAAAACACCATATATTTT. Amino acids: CASSSGQGKNTIYF.

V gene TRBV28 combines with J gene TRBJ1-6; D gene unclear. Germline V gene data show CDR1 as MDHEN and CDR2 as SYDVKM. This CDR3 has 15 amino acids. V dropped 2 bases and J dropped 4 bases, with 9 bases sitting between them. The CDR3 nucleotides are TGTGCCAGCAGTTTAATCGGCAGGTATAATTCACCCCTCCACTTT. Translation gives CASSLIGRYNSPLHF. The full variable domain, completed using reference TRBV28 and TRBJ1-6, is DVKVTQSSRYLVKRTGEKVFLECVQDMDHENMFWYRQDPGLGLRLIYFSYDVKMKEKGDIPEGYSVSREKKERFSLILESASTNQTSMYLCASSLIGRYNSPLHFGNGTRLTVT.